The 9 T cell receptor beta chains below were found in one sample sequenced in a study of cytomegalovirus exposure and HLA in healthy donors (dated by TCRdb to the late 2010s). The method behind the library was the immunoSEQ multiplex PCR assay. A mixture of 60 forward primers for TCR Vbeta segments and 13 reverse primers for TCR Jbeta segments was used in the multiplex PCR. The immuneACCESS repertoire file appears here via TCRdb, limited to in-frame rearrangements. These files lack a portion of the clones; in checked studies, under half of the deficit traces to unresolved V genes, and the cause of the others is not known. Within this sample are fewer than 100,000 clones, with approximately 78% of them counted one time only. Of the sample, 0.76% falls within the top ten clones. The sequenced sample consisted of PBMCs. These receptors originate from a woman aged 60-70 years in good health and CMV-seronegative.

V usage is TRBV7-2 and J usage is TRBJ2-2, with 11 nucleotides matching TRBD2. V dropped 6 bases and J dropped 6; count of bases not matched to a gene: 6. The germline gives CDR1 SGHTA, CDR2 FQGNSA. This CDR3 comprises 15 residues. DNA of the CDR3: TGTGCCAGCAGTCGTAGCGGGAGGGAGTCCGGGGAGCTGTTTTTT. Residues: CASSRSGRESGELFF. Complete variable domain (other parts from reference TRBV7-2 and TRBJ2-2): GAGVSQSPSNKVTEKGKDVELRCDPISGHTALYWYRQSLGQGLEFLIYFQGNSAPDKSGLPSDRFSAERTGGSVSTLTIQRTQQEDSAVYLCASSRSGRESGELFFGEGSRLTVL.

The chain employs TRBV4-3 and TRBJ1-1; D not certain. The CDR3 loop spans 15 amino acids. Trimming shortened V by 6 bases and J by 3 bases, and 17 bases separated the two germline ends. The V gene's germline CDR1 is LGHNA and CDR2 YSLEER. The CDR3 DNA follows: TGCGCCAGCAGTTTCGCCGGGAGGAGGGACACTGAAGCTTTCTTT. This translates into CASSFAGRRDTEAFF.

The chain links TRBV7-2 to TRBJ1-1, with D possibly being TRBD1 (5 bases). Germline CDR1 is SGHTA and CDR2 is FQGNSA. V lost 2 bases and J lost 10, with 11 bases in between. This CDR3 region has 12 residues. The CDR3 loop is CASSLMGPVAFF. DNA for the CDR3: TGTGCCAGCAGCTTAATGGGGCCGGTAGCTTTCTTT.

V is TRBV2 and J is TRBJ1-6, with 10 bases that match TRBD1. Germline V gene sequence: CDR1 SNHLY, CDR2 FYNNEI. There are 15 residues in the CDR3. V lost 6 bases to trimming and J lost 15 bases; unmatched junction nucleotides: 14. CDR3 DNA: TGTGCCAGCAGATCCGGGACAGGGGATTATCATAACCTCCACTTT. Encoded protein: CASRSGTGDYHNLHF.

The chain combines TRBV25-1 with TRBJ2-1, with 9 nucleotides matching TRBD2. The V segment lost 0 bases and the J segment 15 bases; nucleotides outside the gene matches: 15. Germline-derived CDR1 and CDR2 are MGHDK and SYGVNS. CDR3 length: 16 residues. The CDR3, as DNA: TGTGCCAGCAGTGAATATATGATCGGGATAGCGGGAGTACTGTTCTTC. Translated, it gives CASSEYMIGIAGVLFF.

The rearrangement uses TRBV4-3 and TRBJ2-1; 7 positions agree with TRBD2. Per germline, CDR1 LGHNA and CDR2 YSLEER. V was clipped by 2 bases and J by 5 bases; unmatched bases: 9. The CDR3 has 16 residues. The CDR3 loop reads CASSQLFGGKDNEQFF. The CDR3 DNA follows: TGCGCCAGCAGCCAATTGTTCGGGGGGAAAGACAATGAGCAGTTCTTC.

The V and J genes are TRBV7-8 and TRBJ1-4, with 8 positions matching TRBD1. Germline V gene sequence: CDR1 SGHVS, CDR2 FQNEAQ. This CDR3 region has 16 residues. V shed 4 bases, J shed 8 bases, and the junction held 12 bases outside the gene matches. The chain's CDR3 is CASSSGQGGLGEKLFF. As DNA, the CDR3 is TGTGCCAGCAGCTCCGGACAGGGAGGTTTGGGAGAAAAACTGTTTTTT. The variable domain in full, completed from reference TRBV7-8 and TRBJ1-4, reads GAGVSQSPRYKVAKRGQDVALRCDPISGHVSLFWYQQALGQGPEFLTYFQNEAQLDKSGLPSDRFFAERPEGSVSTLKIQRTQQEDSAVYLCASSSGQGGLGEKLFFGSGTQLSVL.

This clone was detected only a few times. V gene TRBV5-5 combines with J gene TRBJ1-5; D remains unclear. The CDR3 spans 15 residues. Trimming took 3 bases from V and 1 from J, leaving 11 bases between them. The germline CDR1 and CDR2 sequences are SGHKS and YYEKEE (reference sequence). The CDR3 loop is CASSWANESNQPQHF. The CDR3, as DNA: TGTGCCAGCAGCTGGGCGAATGAGAGCAATCAGCCCCAGCATTTT.

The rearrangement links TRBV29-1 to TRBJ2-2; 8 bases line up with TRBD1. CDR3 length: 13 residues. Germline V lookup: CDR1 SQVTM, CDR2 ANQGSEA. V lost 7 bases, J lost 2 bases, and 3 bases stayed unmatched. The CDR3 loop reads CSADRVNTGELFF. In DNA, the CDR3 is TGCAGCGCGGACAGGGTTAACACCGGGGAGCTGTTTTTT.